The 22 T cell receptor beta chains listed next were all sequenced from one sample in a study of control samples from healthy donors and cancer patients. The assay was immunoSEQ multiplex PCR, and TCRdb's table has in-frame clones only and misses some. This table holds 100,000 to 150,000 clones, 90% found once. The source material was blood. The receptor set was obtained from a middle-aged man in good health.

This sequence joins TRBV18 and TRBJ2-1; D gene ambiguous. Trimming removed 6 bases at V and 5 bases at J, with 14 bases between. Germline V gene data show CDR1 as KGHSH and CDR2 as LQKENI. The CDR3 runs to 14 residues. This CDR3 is CASSLPEYDNEQFF. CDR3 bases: TGTGCCAGCTCCCTCCCGGAATACGACAATGAGCAGTTCTTC.

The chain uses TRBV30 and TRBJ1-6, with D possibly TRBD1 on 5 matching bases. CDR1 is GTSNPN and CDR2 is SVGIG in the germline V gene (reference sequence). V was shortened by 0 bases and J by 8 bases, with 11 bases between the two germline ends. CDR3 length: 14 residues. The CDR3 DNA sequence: TGTGCCTGGAGTGTCATCAGGGCCGATTCACCCCTCCACTTT. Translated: CAWSVIRADSPLHF.

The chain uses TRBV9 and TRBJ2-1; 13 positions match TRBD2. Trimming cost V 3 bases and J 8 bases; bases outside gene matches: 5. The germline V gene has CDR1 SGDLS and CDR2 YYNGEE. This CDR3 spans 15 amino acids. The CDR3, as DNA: TGTGCCAGCAGCGCAACTAGCGGGGGGGCCCATGAGCAGTTCTTC. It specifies CASSATSGGAHEQFF. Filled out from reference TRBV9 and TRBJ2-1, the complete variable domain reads DSGVTQTPKHLITATGQRVTLRCSPRSGDLSVYWYQQSLDQGLQFLIQYYNGEERAKGNILERFSAQQFPDLHSELNLSSLELGDSALYFCASSATSGGAHEQFFGPGTRLTVL.

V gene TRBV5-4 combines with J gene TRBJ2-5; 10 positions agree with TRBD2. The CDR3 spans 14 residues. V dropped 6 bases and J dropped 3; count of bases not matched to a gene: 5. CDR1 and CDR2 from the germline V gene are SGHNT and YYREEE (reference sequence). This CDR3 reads CASTEAGGKETQYF. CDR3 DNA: TGTGCCAGCACCGAAGCGGGGGGGAAAGAGACCCAGTACTTC.

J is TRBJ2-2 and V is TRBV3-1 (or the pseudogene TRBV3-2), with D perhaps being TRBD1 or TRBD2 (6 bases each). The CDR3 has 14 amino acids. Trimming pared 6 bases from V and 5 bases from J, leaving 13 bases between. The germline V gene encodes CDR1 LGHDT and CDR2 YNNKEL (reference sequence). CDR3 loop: CASRRQGGTGELFF. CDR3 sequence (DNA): TGTGCCAGCAGACGCCAAGGGGGGACCGGGGAGCTGTTTTTT.

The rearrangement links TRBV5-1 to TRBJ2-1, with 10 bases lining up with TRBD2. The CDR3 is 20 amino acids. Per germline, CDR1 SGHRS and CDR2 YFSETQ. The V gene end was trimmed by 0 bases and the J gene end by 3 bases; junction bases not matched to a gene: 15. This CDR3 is CASSLGSSGGNHRFYNEQFF. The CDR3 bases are TGCGCCAGCAGCTTGGGGTCTAGCGGGGGAAATCACCGATTCTACAATGAGCAGTTCTTC.

The CDR3 DNA reads TGTGCCAGTAGTATCGGACAGGGGGCCGGGGCCAACGTCCTGACTTTC. Translated, it gives CASSIGQGAGANVLTF. V is TRBV19 and J is TRBJ2-6; 11 positions match TRBD1. V was pared by 3 bases and J by 4 bases, with 2 bases of the junction left unmatched. The germline V gene has CDR1 LNHDA and CDR2 SQIVND (reference sequence). The CDR3 runs 16 residues.

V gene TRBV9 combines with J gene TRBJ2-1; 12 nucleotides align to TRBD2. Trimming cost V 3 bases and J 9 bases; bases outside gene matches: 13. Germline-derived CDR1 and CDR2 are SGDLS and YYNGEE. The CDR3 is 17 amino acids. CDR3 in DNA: TGTGCCAGCAGCGCCGCCCCGACTAGCGGGGGCTCCGGTGAGCAGTTCTTC. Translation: CASSAAPTSGGSGEQFF.

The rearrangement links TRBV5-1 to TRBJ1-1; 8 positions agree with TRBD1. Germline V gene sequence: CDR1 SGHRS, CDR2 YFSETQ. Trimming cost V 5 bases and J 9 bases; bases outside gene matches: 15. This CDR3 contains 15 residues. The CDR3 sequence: CASSRTGQGRYQAFF. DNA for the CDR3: TGCGCCAGCAGTAGGACAGGACAGGGCCGTTACCAAGCTTTCTTT.

In DNA, the CDR3 is TGTGCCAGCAGTGGGCGGGGATTCTACGAGCAGTACTTC. Protein: CASSGRGFYEQYF. The chain employs TRBV25-1 and TRBJ2-7; D may be TRBD2 (6 bases). The CDR3 runs 13 residues. Trimming left V 4 bases short and J 3 bases short, with 10 bases between. Germline values: CDR1 MGHDK, CDR2 SYGVNS.

CDR3 in DNA: TGTGCCATCAGTGGACAGATACAAGAGACCCAGTACTTC. It codes for CAISGQIQETQYF. This chain connects TRBV10-3 to TRBJ2-5, with a tentative D call TRBD1 (5 bases). The V gene lost 4 bases and the J gene lost 2 bases, with 8 bases spanning the gap. Germline CDR1 ENHRY, CDR2 SYGVKD. This CDR3 region has 13 residues.

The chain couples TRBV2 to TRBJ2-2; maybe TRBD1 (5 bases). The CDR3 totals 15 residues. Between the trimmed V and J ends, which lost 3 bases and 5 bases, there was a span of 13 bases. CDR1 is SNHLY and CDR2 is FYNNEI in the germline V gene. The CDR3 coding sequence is TGTGCCAGCAGTGAGGAAGGCAGGGTGACCGGGGAGCTGTTTTTT. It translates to CASSEEGRVTGELFF.

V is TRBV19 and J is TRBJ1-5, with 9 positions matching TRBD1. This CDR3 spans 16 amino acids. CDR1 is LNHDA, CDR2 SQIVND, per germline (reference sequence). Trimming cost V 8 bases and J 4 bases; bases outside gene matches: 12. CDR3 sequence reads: CASRETGGGRNQPQHF. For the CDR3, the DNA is TGTGCCAGTCGTGAGACAGGGGGGGGACGGAATCAGCCCCAGCATTTT.

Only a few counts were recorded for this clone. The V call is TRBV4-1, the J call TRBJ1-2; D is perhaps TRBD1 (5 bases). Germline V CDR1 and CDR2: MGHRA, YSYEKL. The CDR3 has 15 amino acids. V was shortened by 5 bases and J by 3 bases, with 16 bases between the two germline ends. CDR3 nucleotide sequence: TGCGCCAGCAGCGAATGTTGTGGGACCTACTATGGCTACACCTTC. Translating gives CASSECCGTYYGYTF.

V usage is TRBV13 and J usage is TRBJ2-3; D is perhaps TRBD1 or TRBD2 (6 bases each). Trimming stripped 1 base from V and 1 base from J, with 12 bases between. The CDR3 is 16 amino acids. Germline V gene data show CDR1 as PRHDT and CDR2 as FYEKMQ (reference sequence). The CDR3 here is CASSLARGPRTDTQYF. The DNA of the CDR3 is TGTGCCAGCAGCTTAGCTCGGGGGCCTCGCACAGATACGCAGTATTTT.

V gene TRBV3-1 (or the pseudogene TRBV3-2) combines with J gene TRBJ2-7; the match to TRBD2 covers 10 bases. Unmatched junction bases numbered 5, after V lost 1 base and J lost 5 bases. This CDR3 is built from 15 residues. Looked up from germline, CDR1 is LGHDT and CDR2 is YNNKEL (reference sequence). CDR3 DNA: TGTGCCAGCAGCCAAGCGGCTAGCGGGGGACACGAGCAGTACTTC. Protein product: CASSQAASGGHEQYF.

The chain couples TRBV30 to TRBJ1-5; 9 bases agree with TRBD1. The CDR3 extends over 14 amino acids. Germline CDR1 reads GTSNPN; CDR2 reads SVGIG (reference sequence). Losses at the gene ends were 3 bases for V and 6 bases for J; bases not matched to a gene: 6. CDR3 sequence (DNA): TGTGCCTGGAGCCGGGACAGGGAAGGTCAGCCCCAGCATTTT. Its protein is CAWSRDREGQPQHF.

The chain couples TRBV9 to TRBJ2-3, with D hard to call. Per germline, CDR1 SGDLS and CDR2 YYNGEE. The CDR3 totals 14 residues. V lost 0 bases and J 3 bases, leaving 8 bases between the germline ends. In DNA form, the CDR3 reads TGTGCCAGCAGCGTAGAAGGATTGACAGATACGCAGTATTTT. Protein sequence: CASSVEGLTDTQYF.

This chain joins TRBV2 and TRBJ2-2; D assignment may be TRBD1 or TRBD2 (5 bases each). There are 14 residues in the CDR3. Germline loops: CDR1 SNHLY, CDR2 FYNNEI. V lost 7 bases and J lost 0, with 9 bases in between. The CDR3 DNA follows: TGTGCCAGCACGTGGGGGTCGAACACCGGGGAGCTGTTTTTT. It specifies CASTWGSNTGELFF.

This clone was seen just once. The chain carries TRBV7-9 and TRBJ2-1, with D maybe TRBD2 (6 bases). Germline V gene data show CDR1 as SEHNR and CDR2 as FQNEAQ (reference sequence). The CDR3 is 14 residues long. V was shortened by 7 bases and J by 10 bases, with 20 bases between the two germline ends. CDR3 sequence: CASTLAGGLLEQFF. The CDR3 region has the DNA TGTGCCAGCACCCTGGCCGGGGGTCTCCTGGAGCAGTTCTTC.

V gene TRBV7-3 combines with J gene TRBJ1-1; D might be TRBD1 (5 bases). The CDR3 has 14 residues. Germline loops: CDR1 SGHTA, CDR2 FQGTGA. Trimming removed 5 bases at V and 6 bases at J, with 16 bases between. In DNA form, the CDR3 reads TGTGCCAGCAGCCCTGGGGTGGGGGAGGCTGAAGCTTTCTTT. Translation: CASSPGVGEAEAFF.

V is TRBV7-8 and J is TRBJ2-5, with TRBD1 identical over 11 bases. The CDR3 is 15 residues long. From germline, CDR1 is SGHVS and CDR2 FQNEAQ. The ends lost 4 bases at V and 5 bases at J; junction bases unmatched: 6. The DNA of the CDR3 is TGTGCCAGCAGCTCGGACAGGGGGCGCCGGGAGACCCAGTACTTC. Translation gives CASSSDRGRRETQYF.